These 24 T cell receptor beta chains came from one sample sequenced in a study of T cell responses to AZD1222 COVID-19 vaccine. Using immunoSEQ multiplex PCR, the repertoire was profiled, and TCRdb retains in-frame clones only, with some absent. Of roughly 93,000 clones detected, roughly 89% appear once; the ten largest clones hold approximately 5%. The source was peripheral blood, collected 28 days after the second AZD1222 dose. These receptors were obtained from an adult who received the AZD1222 COVID-19 vaccine.

This clone occurred once. The V and J genes are TRBV9 and TRBJ2-2; 7 bases map to TRBD1. With 2 bases clipped from V and 6 bases from J, the junction kept 7 bases outside the gene matches. The CDR3 extends over 15 amino acids. The germline V gene has CDR1 SGDLS and CDR2 YYNGEE. The CDR3 DNA follows: TGTGCCAGCAGCGTCGTAGGGGGCGCGTCCGGGGAGCTGTTTTTT. Translated: CASSVVGGASGELFF.

The V gene is TRBV4-1, the J gene TRBJ1-5, with unresolved D. V shed 0 bases and J shed 7 bases, with 13 bases lying between them. The CDR3 has 15 residues. Germline V gene data show CDR1 as MGHRA and CDR2 as YSYEKL. In DNA, the CDR3 is TGCGCCAGCAGCCAAGATAGCCGGGCAGGACAGCCCCAGCATTTT. Encoded protein: CASSQDSRAGQPQHF.

The chain employs TRBV28 and TRBJ2-7; D is perhaps TRBD2 (5 bases). V gave up 3 bases and J gave up 1 base, with 13 bases separating them. The CDR3 spans 15 residues. CDR1 and CDR2 (germline): MDHEN, SYDVKM. The CDR3 DNA is TGTGCCAGCAGTTTGTCCGGGGAAGGTTCCTACGAGCAGTACGTC. Translation: CASSLSGEGSYEQYV.

This sequence joins TRBV6-5 and TRBJ2-5; TRBD1 matches at 8 bases. The CDR3 contains 15 residues. Germline CDR1 reads MNHEY; CDR2 reads SVGAGI. The ends lost 6 bases at V and 4 bases at J; junction bases unmatched: 10. The CDR3 reads CASSNGQGLGETQYF. The DNA for the CDR3 is TGTGCCAGCAGCAACGGACAGGGTCTTGGAGAGACCCAGTACTTC.

This chain links TRBV10-3 with TRBJ1-5; the D is unclear. CDR3 length: 15 amino acids. CDR1 is ENHRY and CDR2 is SYGVKD in the germline V gene. Trimming removed 0 bases from V and 1 base from J, with 7 bases in between. This CDR3 is CAISESLGSNQPQHF. CDR3 nucleotides: TGTGCCATCAGTGAGTCCCTAGGGAGCAATCAGCCCCAGCATTTT.

A single count supports this clone. This chain links TRBV7-9 with TRBJ2-7; D not resolved. The germline gives CDR1 SEHNR, CDR2 FQNEAQ (reference sequence). CDR3 length: 13 amino acids. Trimming took off 5 bases at V and 0 bases at J, with 8 bases between the two ends. The CDR3 coding sequence is TGTGCCAGCAGCCCCCGGACCTCCTACGAGCAGTACGTC. Protein sequence: CASSPRTSYEQYV.

This chain connects TRBV7-2 to TRBJ2-7; D is tentatively TRBD1 or TRBD2 (5 bases each). The V end lost 1 base, the J end lost 3 bases, and 13 bases lay between the germline ends. Germline lookup yields CDR1 SGHTA and CDR2 FQGNSA. CDR3 length: 15 residues. CDR3 region: CASSLGDGGLYEQYF. Written as DNA, the CDR3 is TGTGCCAGCAGCTTAGGGGACGGCGGGCTCTACGAGCAGTACTTC.

The chain recombines TRBV9 with TRBJ2-3; 11 nucleotides match TRBD2. The junction had 5 bases not matched to a gene; V was cut back by 0 bases and J by 2 bases. CDR1 and CDR2 (germline): SGDLS, YYNGEE. The CDR3 sequence is 17 residues long. The CDR3 DNA reads as TGTGCCAGCAGCGTAGCTACTAGCGGGGGAAACACAGATACGCAGTATTTT. As protein: CASSVATSGGNTDTQYF.

V usage is TRBV29-1 and J usage is TRBJ1-4; D not certain. The CDR3 contains 14 residues. Trimming cost V 7 bases and J 8 bases, with 20 bases left between them. Germline CDR1 is SQVTM and CDR2 is ANQGSEA. CDR3 residues: CSALGLTWEEKLFF. DNA of the CDR3: TGCAGCGCCTTGGGCCTAACCTGGGAGGAAAAACTGTTTTTT.

V gene TRBV28 combines with J gene TRBJ2-7; possible D gene TRBD1, 5 bases. The CDR3 is 14 residues long. The V gene lost 7 bases and the J gene lost 3 bases, with 16 bases spanning the gap. CDR1 and CDR2 from the germline V gene are MDHEN and SYDVKM. CDR3 coding DNA: TGTGCCAGCACCCCAATCTCCAGGGACTACGAGCAGTACTTC. Translated, it gives CASTPISRDYEQYF.

The J gene is TRBJ2-7, the V gene TRBV6-5; 7 bases align to TRBD2. Germline values: CDR1 MNHEY, CDR2 SVGAGI. Trimming cost V 0 bases and J 0 bases; bases outside gene matches: 2. The CDR3 is 15 residues long. The CDR3: CASSYSRGYSYEQYV. In DNA, the CDR3 is TGTGCCAGCAGTTACTCGCGGGGGTACTCCTACGAGCAGTACGTC.

The rearrangement uses TRBV30 and TRBJ1-4; TRBD1 matches at 10 bases. This CDR3 has 17 residues. CDR1 and CDR2 from the germline V gene are GTSNPN and SVGIG (reference sequence). The trim removed 2 bases at V and 7 bases at J, leaving 13 bases unmatched. The CDR3 spells CAWSNAKDRGGSEKLFF. The CDR3 DNA sequence: TGTGCCTGGAGTAACGCCAAGGACAGGGGGGGAAGTGAAAAACTGTTTTTT.

The rearrangement uses TRBV6-1 and TRBJ2-7; 7 bases are shared with TRBD1. Trimming took 3 bases from V and 4 from J; bases not matched to a gene: 15. This CDR3 is built from 17 residues. The germline V gene has CDR1 MNHNS and CDR2 SASEGT. The CDR3: CASSDPRMGQSLYEQYV. DNA of the CDR3: TGTGCCAGCAGTGACCCCCGGATGGGACAGAGCCTATACGAGCAGTACGTC.

This chain uses TRBV27 with TRBJ2-2, with D unresolved. Germline V gene sequence: CDR1 MNHEY, CDR2 SMNVEV (reference sequence). The V gene lost 5 bases and the J gene lost 0 bases, with 4 bases spanning the gap. The CDR3 contains 13 residues. CDR3 protein: CASSGTNTGELFF. The CDR3 bases are TGTGCCAGCAGTGGAACGAACACCGGGGAGCTGTTTTTT.

The V and J genes are TRBV30 and TRBJ1-2; 9 bases are shared with TRBD1. Germline V lookup: CDR1 GTSNPN, CDR2 SVGIG (reference sequence). J was trimmed by 2 bases and V by 1 base; bases with no gene match: 5. The CDR3 contains 15 residues. The CDR3 nucleotides are TGTGCCTGGAGTGATCGGACAGGGGCGAACTATGGCTACACCTTC. Protein: CAWSDRTGANYGYTF.

The chain combines TRBV2 with TRBJ2-5, with 9 bases aligning to TRBD2. CDR3 size: 16 residues. V shed 1 base, J shed 2 bases, and the junction held 5 bases outside the gene matches. In germline, CDR1 is SNHLY, CDR2 FYNNEI. The CDR3 coding sequence is TGTGCCAGCAGTGAAGGTAGCGGGGGTCTACAAGAGACCCAGTACTTC. Translated, it gives CASSEGSGGLQETQYF.

This sequence joins TRBV12-3 or TRBV12-4 and TRBJ1-1; D is possibly TRBD1 (6 bases). CDR3 length: 13 residues. V dropped 10 bases and J dropped 7 bases, with 19 bases sitting between them. The CDR3 sequence: CATFDGGGGEAFF. CDR3 sequence (DNA): TGTGCCACCTTCGACGGGGGAGGGGGTGAAGCTTTCTTT.

This rearrangement joins TRBV5-6 to TRBJ1-6; unclear D gene. The germline gives CDR1 SGHDT, CDR2 YYEEEE. This CDR3 has 16 amino acids. Deletions cut 0 bases from V and 8 bases from J, with 15 bases between. CDR3 bases: TGTGCCAGCAGCTTGGGCGTAGGAATTTCGCATTCACCCCTCCACTTT. This translates into CASSLGVGISHSPLHF.

This clone was seen only once. This chain uses TRBV27 with TRBJ2-7; D is possibly TRBD1 or TRBD2 (5 bases each). V lost 6 bases and J lost 0, with 15 bases in between. Per the germline V gene, CDR1 is MNHEY and CDR2 is SMNVEV (reference sequence). The CDR3 is 15 amino acids. CDR3 nucleotide sequence: TGTGCCAGCAGGAAACGAGGGGCTACCTCCTACGAGCAGTACTTC. As protein: CASRKRGATSYEQYF.

Turning to this clone: The sample has other DNA sequences that encode this CDR3 too. This chain joins TRBV6-2 or TRBV6-3 and TRBJ1-5; D ambiguous. The germline V gene encodes CDR1 MNHEY and CDR2 SVGEGT. V was pared by 3 bases and J by 1 base, with 7 bases between. CDR3 length: 14 amino acids. The CDR3 sequence is CASSYLISNQPQHF. The CDR3 region has the DNA TGTGCCAGCAGTTATCTTATAAGCAATCAGCCCCAGCATTTT.

The chain uses TRBV2 and TRBJ2-3, with TRBD2 identical over 7 bases. In germline, CDR1 is SNHLY, CDR2 FYNNEI. This CDR3 has 11 residues. V trimming: 8 bases; J trimming: 6 bases; junction bases outside the gene matches: 2. The CDR3 is CASSAGDTQYF. In DNA form, the CDR3 reads TGTGCCAGCTCAGCGGGGGATACGCAGTATTTT.

The rearrangement links TRBV19 to TRBJ2-7, with 9 bases fitting TRBD2. From germline, CDR1 is LNHDA and CDR2 SQIVND (reference sequence). V lost 5 bases, J lost 1 base, and 6 bases stayed unmatched. The CDR3 sequence is 15 residues long. The CDR3 bases are TGTGCCAGTAGTTCGACTAGCGGAGTTTCCTACGAGCAGTACTTC. Its translation is CASSSTSGVSYEQYF.

The chain carries TRBV21-1 and TRBJ2-7; the table's TRBD2 call for D was not verified on the DNA. TRBV21-1 is a recognized pseudogene. The CDR3 contains 16 residues. CDR3 bases: TGTGCCAACACTGCCAGTCGGGACTCCACCCGGCGGGAGCAGTACGTC. Translating it yields CANTASRDSTRREQYV.

This chain connects TRBV7-9 to TRBJ2-7; TRBD2 matches at 8 bases. Per the germline V gene, CDR1 is SEHNR and CDR2 is FQNEAQ (reference sequence). The CDR3 is 15 amino acids. J gave up 2 bases and V 8 bases, and 11 bases lay outside the gene matches. CDR3 amino acids: CASAIPGRGAYEQYF. The CDR3 DNA is TGTGCCAGCGCGATCCCTGGGCGGGGGGCCTACGAGCAGTACTTC.